This T cell receptor (beta chain) was observed in a study of OX40 agonist ivuxolimab in advanced cancers. Study results and limitations: Clonal expansion in partial responders at 0.1-3.0 mg/kg ranked among the lowest. Blood T cells, both CD4+ and CD8+, expanded clonally by week 6 at 0.1 to 3.0 mg/kg.

Assay used: immunoSEQ multiplex PCR; TCRdb lists only in-frame clones, some missing. Found here are 65,000 to 75,000 clones, roughly 85% of them singletons; the top ten hold about 0.82%. Germline CDR1 reads KGHSH; CDR2 reads LQKENI. The CDR3 length is 15 residues. The V end lost 3 bases, the J end lost 0 bases, and 12 bases lay between the germline ends. As to this clone: Its specificity is not known.

This TCR was sampled from an adult with an advanced solid tumor such as melanoma, head and neck, liver or kidney cancer. The source was CD4+ or CD8+ T cells sorted from blood, collected in a trial of the OX40 agonist ivuxolimab. The chain carries TRBV18 and TRBJ2-7; a weak D match, TRBD1 (5 bases). The DNA for the CDR3 is TGTGCCAGCTCACCCACTGCGGACAACTCCTACGAGCAGTACTTC. It yields the protein CASSPTADNSYEQYF.